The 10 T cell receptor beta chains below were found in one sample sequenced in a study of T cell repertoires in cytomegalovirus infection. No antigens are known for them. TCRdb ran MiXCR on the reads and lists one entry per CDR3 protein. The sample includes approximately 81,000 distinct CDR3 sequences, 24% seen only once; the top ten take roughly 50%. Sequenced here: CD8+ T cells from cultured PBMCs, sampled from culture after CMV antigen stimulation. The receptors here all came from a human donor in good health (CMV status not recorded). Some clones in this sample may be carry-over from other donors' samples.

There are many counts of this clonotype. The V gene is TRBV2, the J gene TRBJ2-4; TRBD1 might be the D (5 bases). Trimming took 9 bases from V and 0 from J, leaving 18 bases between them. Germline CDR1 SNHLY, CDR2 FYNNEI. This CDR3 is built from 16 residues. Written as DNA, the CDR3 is TGTGCCAGTCAGACCACGTGGGGCCTAGCCAAAAACATTCAGTACTTC. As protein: CASQTTWGLAKNIQYF.

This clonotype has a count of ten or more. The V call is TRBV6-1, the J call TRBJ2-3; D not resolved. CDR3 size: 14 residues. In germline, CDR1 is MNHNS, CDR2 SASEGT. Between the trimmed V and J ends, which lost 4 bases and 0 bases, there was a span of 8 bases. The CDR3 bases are TGTGCCAGCAGTGGACCCTACAGCACAGATACGCAGTATTTT. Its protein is CASSGPYSTDTQYF.

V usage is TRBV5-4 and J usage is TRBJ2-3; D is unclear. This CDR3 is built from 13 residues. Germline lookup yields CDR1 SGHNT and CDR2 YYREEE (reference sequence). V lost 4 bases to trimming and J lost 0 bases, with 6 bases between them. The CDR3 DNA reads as TGTGCCAGCAGCCGCCCTAGCACAGATACGCAGTATTTT. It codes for CASSRPSTDTQYF.

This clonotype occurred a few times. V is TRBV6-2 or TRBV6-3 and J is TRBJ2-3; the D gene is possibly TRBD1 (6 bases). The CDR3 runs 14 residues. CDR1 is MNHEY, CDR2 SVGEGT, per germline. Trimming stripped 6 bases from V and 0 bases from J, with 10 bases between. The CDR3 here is CASRRGHSTDTQYF. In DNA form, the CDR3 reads TGTGCCAGCAGAAGGGGACATAGCACAGATACGCAGTATTTT.

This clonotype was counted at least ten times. The CDR3 nucleotides read TGTGCCAGCACCTTGGGTAATGCGAACACTGAAGCTTTCTTT. Amino acid sequence: CASTLGNANTEAFF. The chain employs TRBV7-8 and TRBJ1-1; no definite D call. Deletions cut 7 bases from V and 1 base from J, with 13 bases between. The CDR3 loop spans 14 amino acids. CDR1 and CDR2 (germline): SGHVS, FQNEAQ. Full variable domain (missing parts from reference TRBV7-8 and TRBJ1-1): GAGVSQSPRYKVAKRGQDVALRCDPISGHVSLFWYQQALGQGPEFLTYFQNEAQLDKSGLPSDRFFAERPEGSVSTLKIQRTQQEDSAVYLCASTLGNANTEAFFGQGTRLTVV.

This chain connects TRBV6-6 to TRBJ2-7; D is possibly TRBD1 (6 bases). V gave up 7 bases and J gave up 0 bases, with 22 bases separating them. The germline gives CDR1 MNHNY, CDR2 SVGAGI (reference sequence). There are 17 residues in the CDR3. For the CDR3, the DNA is TGTGCCAGCACGGCCACAGGGTCTCGTACAAGCTCCTACGAGCAGTACTTC. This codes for CASTATGSRTSSYEQYF.

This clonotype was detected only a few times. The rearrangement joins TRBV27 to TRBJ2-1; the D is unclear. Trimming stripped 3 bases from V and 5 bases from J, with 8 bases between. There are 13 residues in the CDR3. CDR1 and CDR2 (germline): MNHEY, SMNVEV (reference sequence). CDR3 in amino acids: CASSFGHNNEQFF. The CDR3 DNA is TGTGCCAGCAGTTTTGGCCACAACAATGAGCAGTTCTTC.

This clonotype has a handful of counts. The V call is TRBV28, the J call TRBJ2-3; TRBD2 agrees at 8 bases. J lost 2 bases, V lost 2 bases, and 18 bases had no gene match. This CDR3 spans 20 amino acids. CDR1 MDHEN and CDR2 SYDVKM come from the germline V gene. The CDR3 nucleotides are TGTGCCAGCAGTTTACCACCTAAGCGGGAGAAGTCGTTTTACACAGATACGCAGTATTTT. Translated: CASSLPPKREKSFYTDTQYF.

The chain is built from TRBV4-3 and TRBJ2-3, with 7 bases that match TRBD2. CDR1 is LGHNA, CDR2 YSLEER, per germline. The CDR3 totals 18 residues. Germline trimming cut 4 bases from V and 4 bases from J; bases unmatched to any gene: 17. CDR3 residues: CASSPRRGDYSPPDTQYF. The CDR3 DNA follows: TGCGCCAGCAGCCCCCGACGAGGGGACTACTCCCCTCCAGATACGCAGTATTTT.

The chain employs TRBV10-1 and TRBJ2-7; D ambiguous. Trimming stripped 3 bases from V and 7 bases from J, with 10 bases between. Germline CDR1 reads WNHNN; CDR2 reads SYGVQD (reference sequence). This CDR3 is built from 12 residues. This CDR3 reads CASSDLEKEQYF. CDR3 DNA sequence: TGCGCCAGCAGTGACCTCGAAAAGGAGCAGTACTTC.